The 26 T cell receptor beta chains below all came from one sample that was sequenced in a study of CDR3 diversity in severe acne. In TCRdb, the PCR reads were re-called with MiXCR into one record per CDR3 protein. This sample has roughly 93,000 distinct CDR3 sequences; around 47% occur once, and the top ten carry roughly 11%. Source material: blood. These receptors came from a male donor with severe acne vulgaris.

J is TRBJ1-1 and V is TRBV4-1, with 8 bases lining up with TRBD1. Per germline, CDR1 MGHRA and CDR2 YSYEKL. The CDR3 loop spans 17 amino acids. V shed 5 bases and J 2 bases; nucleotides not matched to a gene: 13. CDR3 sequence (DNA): TGCGCCAGCAGCTTTCGATCCGGGACAGGCAGTAACACTGAAGCTTTCTTT. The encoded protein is CASSFRSGTGSNTEAFF.

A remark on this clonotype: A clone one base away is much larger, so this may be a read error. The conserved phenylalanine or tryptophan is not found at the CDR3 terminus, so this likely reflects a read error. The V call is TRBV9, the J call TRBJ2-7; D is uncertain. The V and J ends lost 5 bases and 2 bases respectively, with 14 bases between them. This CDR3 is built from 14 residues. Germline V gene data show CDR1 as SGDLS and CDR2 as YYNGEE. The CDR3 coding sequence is TGTGCCAGCAGAGCCAGCCGTAGGACCTACGAGCAGTACATC. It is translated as CASRASRRTYEQYI.

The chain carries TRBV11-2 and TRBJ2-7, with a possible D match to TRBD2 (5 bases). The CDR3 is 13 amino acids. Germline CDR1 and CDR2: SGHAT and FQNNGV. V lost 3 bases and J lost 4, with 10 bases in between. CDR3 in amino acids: CASSFGEFYEQYF. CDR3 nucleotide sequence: TGTGCCAGCAGCTTTGGGGAGTTTTACGAGCAGTACTTC. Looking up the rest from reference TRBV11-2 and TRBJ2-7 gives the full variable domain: EAGVAQSPRYKIIEKRQSVAFWCNPISGHATLYWYQQILGQGPKLLIQFQNNGVVDDSQLPKDRFSAERLKGVDSTLKIQPAKLEDSAVYLCASSFGEFYEQYFGPGTRLTVT.

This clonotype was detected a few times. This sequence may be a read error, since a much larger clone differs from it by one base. The DNA for the CDR3 is TGTGCCACCAGTGAACCCGGACAGAATGAGCAGCTCTTC. Its translation: CATSEPGQNEQLF. The chain uses TRBV24-1 and TRBJ2-1, with a possible D match to TRBD1 (6 bases). This CDR3 comprises 13 residues. Germline V gives CDR1 KGHDR, CDR2 SFDVKD.

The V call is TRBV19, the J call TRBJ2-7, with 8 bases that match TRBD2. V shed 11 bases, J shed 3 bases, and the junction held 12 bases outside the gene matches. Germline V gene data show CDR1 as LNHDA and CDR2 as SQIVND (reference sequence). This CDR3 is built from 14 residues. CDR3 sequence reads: CASQSGRDLYEQYF. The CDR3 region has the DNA TGTGCCTCCCAGAGCGGGAGAGATCTCTACGAGCAGTACTTC.

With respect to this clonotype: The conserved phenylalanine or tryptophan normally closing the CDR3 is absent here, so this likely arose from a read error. The CDR3 reads CSAGDRGGKNIQYP. The CDR3 region has the DNA TGCAGTGCCGGGGACAGGGGCGGCAAAAACATTCAGTACCCC. The chain uses TRBV20-1 and TRBJ2-4; 10 bases agree with TRBD1. Germline lookup yields CDR1 DFQATT and CDR2 SNEGSKA (reference sequence). CDR3 length: 14 residues. V lost 6 bases to trimming and J lost 3 bases; unmatched junction nucleotides: 5.

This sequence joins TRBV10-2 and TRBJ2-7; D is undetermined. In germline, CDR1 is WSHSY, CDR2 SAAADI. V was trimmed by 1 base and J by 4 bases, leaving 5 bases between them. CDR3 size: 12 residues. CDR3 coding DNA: TGCGCCAGCAGTGAGTGGGCATACGAGCAGTACTTC. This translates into CASSEWAYEQYF.

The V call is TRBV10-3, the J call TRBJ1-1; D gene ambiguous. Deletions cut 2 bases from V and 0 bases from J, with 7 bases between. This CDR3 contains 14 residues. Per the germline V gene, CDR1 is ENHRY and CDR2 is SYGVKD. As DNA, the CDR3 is TGTGCCATCAGTGAGGCGGGAGTGAACACTGAAGCTTTCTTT. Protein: CAISEAGVNTEAFF.

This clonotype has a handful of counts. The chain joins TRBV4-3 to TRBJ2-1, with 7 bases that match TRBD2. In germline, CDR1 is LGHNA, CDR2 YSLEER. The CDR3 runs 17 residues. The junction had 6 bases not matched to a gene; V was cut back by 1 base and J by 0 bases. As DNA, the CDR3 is TGCGCCAGCAGCCAAGGGTCTAGCGGACACTCCTACAATGAGCAGTTCTTC. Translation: CASSQGSSGHSYNEQFF.

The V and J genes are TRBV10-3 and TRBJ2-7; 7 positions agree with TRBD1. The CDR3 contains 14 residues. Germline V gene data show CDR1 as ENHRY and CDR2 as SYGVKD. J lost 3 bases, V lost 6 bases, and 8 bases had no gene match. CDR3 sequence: CAIRTDRAGYEQYF. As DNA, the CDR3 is TGTGCCATCAGAACCGACAGGGCAGGCTACGAGCAGTACTTC.

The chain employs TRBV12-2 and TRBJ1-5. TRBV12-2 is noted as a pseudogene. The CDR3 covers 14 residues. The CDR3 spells CASRIESGCQPQHF. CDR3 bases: TGTGCAAGTCGCATCGAAAGCGGTTGTCAGCCCCAGCATTTT.

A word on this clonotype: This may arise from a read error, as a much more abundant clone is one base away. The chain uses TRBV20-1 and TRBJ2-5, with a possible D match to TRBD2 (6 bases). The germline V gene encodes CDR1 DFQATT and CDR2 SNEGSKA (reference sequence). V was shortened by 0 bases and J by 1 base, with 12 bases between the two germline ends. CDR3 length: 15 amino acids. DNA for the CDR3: TGCAGTGCTAGAGATATGATAGCGGTCCAAGAGACCCAGTACTTC. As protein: CSARDMIAVQETQYF.

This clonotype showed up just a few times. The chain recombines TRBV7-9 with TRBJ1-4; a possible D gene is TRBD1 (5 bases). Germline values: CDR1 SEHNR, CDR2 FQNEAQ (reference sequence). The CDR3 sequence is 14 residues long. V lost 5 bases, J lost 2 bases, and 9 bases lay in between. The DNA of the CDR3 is TGTGCCAGCAGCCCAGGGTCGACTAATGAAAAACTGTTTTTT. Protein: CASSPGSTNEKLFF.

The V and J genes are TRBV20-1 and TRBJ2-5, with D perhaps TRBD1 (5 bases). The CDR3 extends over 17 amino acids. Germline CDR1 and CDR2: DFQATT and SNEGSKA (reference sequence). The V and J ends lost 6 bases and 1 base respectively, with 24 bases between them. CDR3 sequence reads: CSAIGRLAGKVQETQYF. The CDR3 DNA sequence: TGCAGTGCGATCGGAAGGCTCGCAGGGAAAGTCCAAGAGACCCAGTACTTC.

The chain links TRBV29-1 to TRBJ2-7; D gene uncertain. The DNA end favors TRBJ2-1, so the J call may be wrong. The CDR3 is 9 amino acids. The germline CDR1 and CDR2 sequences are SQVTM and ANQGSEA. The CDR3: CSVADEQFF. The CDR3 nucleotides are TGCAGCGTTGCAGATGAGCAGTTCTTC.

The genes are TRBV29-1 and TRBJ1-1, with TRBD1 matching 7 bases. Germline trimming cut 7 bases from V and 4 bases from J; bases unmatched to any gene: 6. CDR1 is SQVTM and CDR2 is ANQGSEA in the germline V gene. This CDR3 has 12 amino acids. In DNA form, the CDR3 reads TGCAGCGGTGAGGGGACAGCCACTGAAGCTTTCTTT. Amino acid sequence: CSGEGTATEAFF.

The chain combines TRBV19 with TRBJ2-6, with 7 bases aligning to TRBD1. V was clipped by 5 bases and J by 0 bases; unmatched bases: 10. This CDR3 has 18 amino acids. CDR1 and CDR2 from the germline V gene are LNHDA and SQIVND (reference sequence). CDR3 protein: CASSHLDRSLSGANVLTF. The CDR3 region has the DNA TGTGCCAGTAGTCACCTGGACAGGTCGCTCTCTGGGGCCAACGTCCTGACTTTC. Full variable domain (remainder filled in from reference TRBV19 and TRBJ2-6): DGGITQSPKYLFRKEGQNVTLSCEQNLNHDAMYWYRQDPGQGLRLIYYSQIVNDFQKGDIAEGYSVSREKKESFPLTVTSAQKNPTAFYLCASSHLDRSLSGANVLTFGAGSRLTVL.

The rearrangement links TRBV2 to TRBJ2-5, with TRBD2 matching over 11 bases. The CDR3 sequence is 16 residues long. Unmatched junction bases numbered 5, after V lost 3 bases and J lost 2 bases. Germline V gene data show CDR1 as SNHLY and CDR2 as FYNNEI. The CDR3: CASSDQLAGEQETQYF. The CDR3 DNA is TGTGCCAGCAGTGATCAACTAGCGGGAGAGCAAGAGACCCAGTACTTC.

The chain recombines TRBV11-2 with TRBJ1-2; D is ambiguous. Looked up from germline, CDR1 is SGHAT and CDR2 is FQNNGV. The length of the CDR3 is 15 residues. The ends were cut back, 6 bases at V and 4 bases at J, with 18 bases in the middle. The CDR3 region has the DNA TGTGCCAGCAGGTCGGAGGCCCCTCTAAGCTATGGCTACACCTTC. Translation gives CASRSEAPLSYGYTF.

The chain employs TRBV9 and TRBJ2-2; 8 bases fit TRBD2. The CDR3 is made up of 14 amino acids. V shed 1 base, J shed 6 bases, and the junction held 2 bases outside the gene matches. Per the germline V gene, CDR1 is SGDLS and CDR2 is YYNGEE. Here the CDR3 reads CASSVSRGAGELFF. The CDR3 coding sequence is TGTGCCAGCAGCGTATCGCGGGGGGCCGGGGAGCTGTTTTTT.

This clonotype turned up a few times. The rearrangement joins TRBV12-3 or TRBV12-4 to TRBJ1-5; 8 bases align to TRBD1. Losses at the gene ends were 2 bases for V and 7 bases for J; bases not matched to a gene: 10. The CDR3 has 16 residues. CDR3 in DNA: TGTGCCAGCAGTTTAAGCAGGGGGCTCTTAAGACAGCCCCAGCATTTT. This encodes CASSLSRGLLRQPQHF.

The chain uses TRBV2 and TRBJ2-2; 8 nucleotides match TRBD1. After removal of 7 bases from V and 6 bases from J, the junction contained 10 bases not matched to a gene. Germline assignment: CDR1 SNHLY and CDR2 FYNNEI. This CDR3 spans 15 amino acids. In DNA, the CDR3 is TGTGCCAGCACAACCCCGACAGGGGACGCCGGGGAGCTGTTTTTT. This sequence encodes CASTTPTGDAGELFF.

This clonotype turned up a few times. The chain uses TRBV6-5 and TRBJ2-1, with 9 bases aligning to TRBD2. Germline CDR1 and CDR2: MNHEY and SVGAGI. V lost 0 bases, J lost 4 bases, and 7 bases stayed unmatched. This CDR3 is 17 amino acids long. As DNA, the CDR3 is TGTGCCAGCAGTTACTCGGGCGGGAGGGTAATTTACAATGAGCAGTTCTTC. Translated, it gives CASSYSGGRVIYNEQFF.

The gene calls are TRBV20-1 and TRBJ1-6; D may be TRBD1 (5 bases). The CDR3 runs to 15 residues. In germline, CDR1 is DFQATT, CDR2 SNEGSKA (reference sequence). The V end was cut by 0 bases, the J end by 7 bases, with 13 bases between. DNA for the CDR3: TGCAGTGCTAGAGAGGTGGGGCAGTCAAATTCACCCCTCCACTTT. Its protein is CSAREVGQSNSPLHF.

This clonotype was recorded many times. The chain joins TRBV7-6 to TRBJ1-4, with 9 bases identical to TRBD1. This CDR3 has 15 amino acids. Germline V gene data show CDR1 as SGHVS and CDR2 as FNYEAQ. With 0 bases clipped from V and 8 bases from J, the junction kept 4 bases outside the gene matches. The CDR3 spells CASSLADRGGEKLFF. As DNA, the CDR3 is TGTGCCAGCAGCTTAGCGGACAGGGGAGGGGAAAAACTGTTTTTT.

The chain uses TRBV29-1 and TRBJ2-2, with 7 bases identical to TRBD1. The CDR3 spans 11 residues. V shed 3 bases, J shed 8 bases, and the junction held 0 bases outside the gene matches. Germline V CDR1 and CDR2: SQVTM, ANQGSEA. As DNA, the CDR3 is TGCAGCGTTGAGGACAGGGGGGAGCTGTTTTTT. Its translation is CSVEDRGELFF.